The 4 T cell receptor beta chains below all came from one sample that was sequenced in a study of CD8 T cells in ankylosing spondylitis. TCRdb re-analysed the 5' RACE reads in MiXCR, keeping a single row per CDR3 protein. The table includes 340,000 or so distinct CDR3 sequences, 14% to 15% detected once. Material: blood, either unsorted or a sorted T cell fraction (not recorded which). The receptors were sampled from a male donor with ankylosing spondylitis or in good health (not recorded which).

The V and J genes are TRBV29-1 and TRBJ2-5; 9 bases align to TRBD2. Losses at the gene ends were 7 bases for V and 5 bases for J; bases not matched to a gene: 8. The germline V gene has CDR1 SQVTM and CDR2 ANQGSEA. This CDR3 has 13 amino acids. CDR3 nucleotide sequence: TGCAGCGGGGGGACTAGCTTGGGGGAGACCCAGTACTTC. Translation gives CSGGTSLGETQYF.

The rearrangement links TRBV3-1 to TRBJ2-3; D gene unclear. Germline V gives CDR1 LGHDT, CDR2 YNNKEL (reference sequence). This CDR3 is 13 amino acids long. The V gene lost 0 bases and the J gene lost 12 bases, with 13 bases spanning the gap. The CDR3 DNA reads TGTGCCAGCAGCCAAGATCGGAGTCCGCTTCAGTATTTT. Amino acid sequence: CASSQDRSPLQYF.

The CDR3 nucleotides read TGTGCCAGCAGCCATGAGGGGGGTAACTATGGCTACACCTTC. Its translation: CASSHEGGNYGYTF. The chain couples TRBV12-3 or TRBV12-4 to TRBJ1-2, with TRBD1 as a possible D gene (6 bases). The CDR3 spans 14 residues. The V end lost 6 bases, the J end lost 1 base, and 12 bases lay between the germline ends.

This clonotype was found many times. V is TRBV12-3 or TRBV12-4 and J is TRBJ1-1; 7 bases align to TRBD1. The V and J ends lost 5 bases and 0 bases, in that order; junction bases with no gene match: 3. The CDR3 consists of 14 residues. The CDR3 DNA is TGTGCCAGCAGTGCGACAGGGATGAACACTGAAGCTTTCTTT. Protein sequence: CASSATGMNTEAFF.